The text below deals with one TCR beta chain. Which antigen it targets is not known. Base qualities are missing; no much larger clone stands one base away. The CDR3 regions of human TCRbeta chains were subjected to immunosequencing. Under the source paper's analysis protocol: Repertoire TCRs were checked for matches against a reference library of SARS-CoV-2-specific TCRs that had been generated using the MIRA antigen-specificity platform. Breadth was defined as the fraction of unique TCRs that were SARS-CoV-2-associated. Depth was defined as the fraction of total T cells that were SARS-CoV-2-associated. Using the MIRA data, every spike-specific TCR was mapped to the spike region that the TCR reacted to and assigned to either a CD4 or a CD8 class. Log10-transformed breadth and depth values were compared by one-way ANOVA with Sidak's multiple comparisons tests. TCRdb took this table from immuneACCESS and kept in-frame rearrangements with V and J called. Such tables lack part of the clones; where checked against another copy, unresolved V genes explain under half of the gap, and the rest is unexplained. The V and J calls and the clone size are those of that table, but D and trimming were determined from the DNA. Counted in this sample were 55,000 to 75,000 clones; 80% to 85% of them appeared once. The biggest ten clones account for 9.5% to 13% of the sample.

The label giving this sample's time point can be read as: baseline before first vaccination. Samples from vaccinated people were obtained from the UK trials COV001 and COV002, which included a single-blind randomized controlled phase 2/3 trial of AZD1222 (ChAdOx1 nCoV-19) in healthy adults. For TCRbeta chain sequencing, PBMC samples from trial participants were taken at day 0 and at day 28 after the second dose. The data derive from a study of T cell responses to AZD1222 COVID-19 vaccine (TCRdb year 2021). The study in broad terms: AZD1222 recipients given second doses at about 4 weeks or at about 12 weeks were pooled, since spike-specific TCR depth and breadth were not found to differ between the two schedules. A total of approximately 240 trial participants underwent TCR sequencing, of whom about 210 had received two doses of AZD1222 and some 25 had received two doses of the MenACWY control vaccine. Trial participants were enrolled by age into subgroups of 18-55, 56-69 and 70-plus years, and around 150, 28 and 57 TCR-sequenced participants, respectively, were included in these subgroups. General study outcomes and caveats: Participants were mostly white British and included more females than males, and it was suggested by the authors that clonal diversity may have been underestimated. Epitopes outside the regions mutated in the B.1.351 and B.1.1.7 variants were reportedly recognized by nearly half of the unique spike-specific TCRs. Conclusions about previously exposed vaccinees were limited because only six AZD1222 recipients were SARS-CoV-2 seropositive at baseline. The 56-69-year group was small, and its depth increase did not reach significance, likely because of low power. Because no samples from the day 14 peak response were available, repertoires could be characterized only after the peak T cell response. After two AZD1222 doses, both the breadth and the depth of spike-specific TCRs were significantly higher than at day 0 and than in MenACWY recipients. Vaccine-associated CD4 TCRs spanned the whole spike protein, with dominant responses in regions 160-218 and 743-854.

Counted from cysteine to phenylalanine, this CDR3 has 18 amino acids. Just CDR3 DNA is preserved here, 54 bases in frame from base 1. Compared with germline, V lacks 2 bases and J lacks 6 bases; bases without a gene match: 16. CDR1 and CDR2 are drawn from the germline V gene: SGHVS, FQNEAQ. The material sequenced was peripheral blood, taken on day 0 of AZD1222 vaccination. This sequence was found in an adult in good health. The chain links TRBV7-8 with TRBJ2-4, and 7 bases in between align with TRBD1. The bases are TGTGCCAGCAGCTTAAACCTAATCGGGACAGAAAGACTAAACATTCAGTACTTC. The encoded protein is CASSLNLIGTERLNIQYF.